The 14 T cell receptor beta chains reported below all come from one sample, sequenced in a study of blood T cell repertoires in COVID-19. Profiled with immunoSEQ multiplex PCR; TCRdb holds only in-frame clones, not every one. The sample comprises 140,000 to 150,000 clones, about four fifths of which are singletons, and roughly 7.7% rests with the top ten. The sample taken for sequencing was peripheral blood. The receptors come from a human donor with acute or convalescent COVID-19. The donor label of this sample is uncertain.

This clone was recorded once. This sequence joins TRBV11-2 and TRBJ1-1; TRBD1 matches at 9 bases. There are 18 residues in the CDR3. The germline CDR1 and CDR2 sequences are SGHAT and FQNNGV. Unmatched junction bases numbered 14, after V lost 5 bases and J lost 1 base. As DNA, the CDR3 is TGTGCCAGCAGCCAATCCGGGACAGGGTTCGGGCGGAACACTGAAGCTTTCTTT. This encodes CASSQSGTGFGRNTEAFF.

DNA for the CDR3: TGTGCCAGCAGCCAAGGGGTAGGGGGATATACTGAAGCTTTCTTT. Protein: CASSQGVGGYTEAFF. The chain recombines TRBV4-2 with TRBJ1-1; tentative D call: TRBD1 (6 bases). Germline V gene data show CDR1 as LGHNA and CDR2 as YNFKEQ. The CDR3 extends over 15 amino acids. Trimming removed 1 base at V and 5 bases at J, with 14 bases between.

The V call is TRBV6-6, the J call TRBJ2-1; 9 bases fit TRBD1. The CDR3 has 15 residues. Trimming at V came to 7 bases and at J to 3 bases, leaving 7 bases not matched to a gene. Germline V CDR1 and CDR2: MNHNY, SVGAGI (reference sequence). The CDR3 protein is CASTPGTGNYNEQFF. The DNA for the CDR3 is TGTGCCAGCACCCCCGGGACAGGGAACTACAATGAGCAGTTCTTC.

The gene calls are TRBV10-3 and TRBJ2-2; the match to TRBD1 covers 7 bases. The junction had 9 bases not matched to a gene; V was cut back by 0 bases and J by 8 bases. Germline CDR1 reads ENHRY; CDR2 reads SYGVKD. This CDR3 region has 16 residues. As DNA, the CDR3 is TGTGCCATCAGTGAGTCGACGGGGACAGAGGAAGGGGAGCTGTTTTTT. This translates into CAISESTGTEEGELFF.

The chain combines TRBV14 with TRBJ1-5, with D uncertain. The V end lost 3 bases, the J end lost 0 bases, and 3 bases lay between the germline ends. Germline-derived CDR1 and CDR2 are SGHDN and FVKESK. This CDR3 comprises 13 residues. The CDR3 loop is CASSQSSNQPQHF. In DNA form, the CDR3 reads TGTGCCAGCAGCCAGAGTAGCAATCAGCCCCAGCATTTT.

The chain is built from TRBV6-4 and TRBJ2-1; no clear D. The CDR3 has 14 residues. Germline V gives CDR1 MRHNA, CDR2 SNTAGT. V lost 0 bases and J 8 bases, leaving 11 bases between the germline ends. CDR3 sequence (DNA): TGTGCCAGCAGTGACTCAAGTGTTCAGGATGAGCAGTTCTTC. Its protein product is CASSDSSVQDEQFF.

This chain connects TRBV13 to TRBJ1-2, with TRBD1 matching over 8 bases. The CDR3 has 15 residues. V gave up 5 bases and J gave up 1 base; unmatched junction bases: 6. The germline V gene encodes CDR1 PRHDT and CDR2 FYEKMQ (reference sequence). CDR3 bases: TGTGCCAGCAGCCCGGGGACAGGTTTTAACTATGGCTACACCTTC. Its translation is CASSPGTGFNYGYTF. Complete variable domain (other parts from reference TRBV13 and TRBJ1-2): AAGVIQSPRHLIKEKRETATLKCYPIPRHDTVYWYQQGPGQDPQFLISFYEKMQSDKGSIPDRFSAQQFSDYHSELNMSSLELGDSALYFCASSPGTGFNYGYTFGSGTRLTVV.

This clone has just a few counts. The rearrangement joins TRBV24-1 to TRBJ1-5; D gene ambiguous. CDR3 length: 13 residues. Trimming removed 3 bases at V and 8 bases at J, with 10 bases between. Germline loops: CDR1 KGHDR, CDR2 SFDVKD. CDR3 sequence: CATSDHGREPQHF. Here the CDR3 DNA reads TGTGCCACCAGTGATCACGGGAGGGAGCCCCAGCATTTT.

This chain joins TRBV6-5 and TRBJ2-1; 11 bases are shared with TRBD2. The CDR3 is made up of 14 amino acids. Per the germline V gene, CDR1 is MNHEY and CDR2 is SVGAGI. The V segment lost 8 bases and the J segment 10 bases; nucleotides outside the gene matches: 10. This CDR3 is CASGPGTSGKEQFF. In DNA, the CDR3 is TGTGCCAGCGGACCAGGGACTAGCGGAAAGGAGCAGTTCTTC.

This chain links TRBV13 with TRBJ1-1; D might be TRBD1 (6 bases). V lost 2 bases and J 3 bases, leaving 10 bases between the germline ends. Per the germline V gene, CDR1 is PRHDT and CDR2 is FYEKMQ (reference sequence). CDR3 length equals 14 residues. The CDR3 protein is CASSLRQEDTEAFF. In DNA, the CDR3 is TGTGCCAGCAGCTTAAGACAGGAGGACACTGAAGCTTTCTTT.

The rearrangement links TRBV30 to TRBJ1-2, with 9 nucleotides matching TRBD1. The ends lost 3 bases at V and 4 bases at J; junction bases unmatched: 9. Germline CDR1 is GTSNPN and CDR2 is SVGIG (reference sequence). The CDR3 runs 15 residues. CDR3 DNA: TGTGCCTGGAGCCCCCTCGGGACAGGGCTCTATGGCTACACCTTC. This gives the protein CAWSPLGTGLYGYTF.

The rearrangement joins TRBV11-2 to TRBJ1-1; TRBD1 might be the D (6 bases). The CDR3 covers 13 residues. Deletions cut 9 bases from V and 2 bases from J, with 13 bases between. The germline V gene has CDR1 SGHAT and CDR2 FQNNGV. The CDR3 reads CASSRDTNTEAFF. CDR3 DNA sequence: TGTGCCAGTTCCCGGGACACAAACACTGAAGCTTTCTTT. Full variable domain (missing parts from reference TRBV11-2 and TRBJ1-1): EAGVAQSPRYKIIEKRQSVAFWCNPISGHATLYWYQQILGQGPKLLIQFQNNGVVDDSQLPKDRFSAERLKGVDSTLKIQPAKLEDSAVYLCASSRDTNTEAFFGQGTRLTVV.

The chain is built from TRBV3-1 (or the pseudogene TRBV3-2) and TRBJ2-5; tentatively, D is TRBD2 (5 bases). With 4 bases removed from V and 5 bases from J, the gap between germline ends came to 20 bases. The CDR3 is 16 residues long. Germline V gene lookup returns CDR1 LGHDT and CDR2 YNNKEL (reference sequence). CDR3 in amino acids: CASSPGGETRGETQYF. Here the CDR3 DNA reads TGTGCCAGCAGCCCCGGTGGGGAGACGCGAGGCGAGACCCAGTACTTC.

This sequence joins TRBV5-1 and TRBJ2-5; 10 positions match TRBD2. The J segment lost 4 bases and the V segment lost 4 bases, leaving 7 bases of the junction unmatched. Germline V gene lookup returns CDR1 SGHRS and CDR2 YFSETQ. The CDR3 sequence is 15 residues long. The CDR3 is CASSPSGGVRETQYF. The CDR3 nucleotides read TGCGCCAGCAGCCCTAGCGGGGGAGTAAGAGAGACCCAGTACTTC.